This paragraph covers one T cell receptor beta chain sequence. The antigen remains undetermined. These data belong to a study of cytomegalovirus exposure and HLA in healthy donors. Study-wide findings and caveats: TRBV6-2, TRBV6-3 and some other V segments were unresolvable in 87-base-pair reads. In a later analysis, HLA-C alleles had the fewest associated TCRs, DRB1 alleles the most. In vitro checks showed that a few CMV-associated chains really do target CMV antigens.

With 3 bases clipped from V and 3 bases from J, the junction kept 10 bases outside the gene matches. The CDR3 runs to 16 residues. Germline V gene data show CDR1 as SGDLS and CDR2 as YYNGEE. PCR was performed using 60 Vbeta and 13 Jbeta primers. Generated by immunoSEQ multiplex PCR, the TCRdb table keeps only in-frame clones and is missing some. The sample contains under 200,000 clones, approximately 79% of which appear only once. The sequence derives from a male donor in good health and CMV-seronegative. The chain uses TRBV9 and TRBJ2-7; TRBD1 matches at 9 bases. The sample comprised PBMCs. The CDR3 nucleotides read TGTGCCAGCAGCGACCCCCGGGACAGGGAAGACTACGAGCAGTACTTC. Encoded protein: CASSDPRDREDYEQYF. Full variable domain (remainder filled in from reference TRBV9 and TRBJ2-7): DSGVTQTPKHLITATGQRVTLRCSPRSGDLSVYWYQQSLDQGLQFLIQYYNGEERAKGNILERFSAQQFPDLHSELNLSSLELGDSALYFCASSDPRDREDYEQYFGPGTRLTVT.